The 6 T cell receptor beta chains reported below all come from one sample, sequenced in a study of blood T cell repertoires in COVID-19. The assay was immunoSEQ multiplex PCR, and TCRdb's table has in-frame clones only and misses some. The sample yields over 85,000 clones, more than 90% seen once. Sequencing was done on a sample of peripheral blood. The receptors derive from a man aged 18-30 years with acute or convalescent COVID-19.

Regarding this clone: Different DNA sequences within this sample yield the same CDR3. This CDR3 reads CASSLVNNEQFF. The CDR3 nucleotides are TGCGCCAGCAGCCTCGTTAACAATGAGCAGTTCTTC. The rearrangement uses TRBV4-1 and TRBJ2-1; D gene unclear. The V and J ends lost 4 bases and 5 bases respectively, with 6 bases between them. The CDR3 spans 12 residues. Germline V gene lookup returns CDR1 MGHRA and CDR2 YSYEKL.

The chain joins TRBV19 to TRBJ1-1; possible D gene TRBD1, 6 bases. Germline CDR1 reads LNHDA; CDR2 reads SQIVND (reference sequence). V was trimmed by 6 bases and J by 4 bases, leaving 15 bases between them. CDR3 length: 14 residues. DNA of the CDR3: TGTGCCAGTAGCCCTCCGGGCAGGGGCACTGAAGCTTTCTTT. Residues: CASSPPGRGTEAFF.

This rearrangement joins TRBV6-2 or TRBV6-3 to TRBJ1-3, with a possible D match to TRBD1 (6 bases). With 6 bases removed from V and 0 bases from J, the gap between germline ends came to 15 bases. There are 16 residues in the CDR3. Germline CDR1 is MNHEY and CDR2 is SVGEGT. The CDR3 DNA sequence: TGTGCCAGCAGCCCTTCCGGACAGCGCTCTGGAAACACCATATATTTT. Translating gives CASSPSGQRSGNTIYF.

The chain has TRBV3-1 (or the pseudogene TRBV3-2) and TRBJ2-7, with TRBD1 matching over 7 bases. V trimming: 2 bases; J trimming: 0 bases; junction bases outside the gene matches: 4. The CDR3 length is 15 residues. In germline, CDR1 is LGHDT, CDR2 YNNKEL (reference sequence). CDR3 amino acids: CASSQLTGFSYEQYF. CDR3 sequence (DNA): TGTGCCAGCAGCCAATTGACAGGGTTCTCCTACGAGCAGTACTTC.

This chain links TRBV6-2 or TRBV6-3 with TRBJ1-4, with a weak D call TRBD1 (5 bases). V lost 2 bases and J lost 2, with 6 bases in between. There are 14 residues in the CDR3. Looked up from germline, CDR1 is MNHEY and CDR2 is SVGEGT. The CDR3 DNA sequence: TGTGCCAGCAGTTACGGGGGGACTAATGAAAAACTGTTTTTT. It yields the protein CASSYGGTNEKLFF.

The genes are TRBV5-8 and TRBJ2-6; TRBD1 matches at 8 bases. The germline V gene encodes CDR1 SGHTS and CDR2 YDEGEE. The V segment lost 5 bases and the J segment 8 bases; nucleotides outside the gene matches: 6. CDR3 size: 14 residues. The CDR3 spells CASRGQGATNVLTF. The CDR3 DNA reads TGTGCCAGCAGGGGGCAGGGGGCTACCAACGTCCTGACTTTC.